Listed below are T cell receptor beta chains from one sample, sequenced in a study of blood T cell repertoires in COVID-19. Here immunoSEQ multiplex PCR was the method, and the copy in TCRdb shows in-frame clones only, minus some. This table holds approximately 210,000 clones, 70% to 85% found once. Material for sequencing was PBMCs or T cells enriched from blood (not recorded which). The receptors shown here come from a man in his forties who had recovered from COVID-19. CDR3s include the opening cysteine and the closing phenylalanine or tryptophan. Each record gives: D gene, V gene, J gene, clone size, CDR3 protein, CDR3 DNA. The D gene is left open where the match is weak. Not all rows give a size; the values are once, few, many and, for expanded clones, a class.

>TRBD1|TRBV30|TRBJ2-7|few
CAHKSAGGYEQYF
TGTGCCCATAAGTCGGCAGGGGGCTACGAGCAGTACTTC
>TRBD2|TRBV5-1|TRBJ2-1|-
CASSLPGLAGEYNEQFF
TGCGCCAGCAGCTTGCCGGGACTAGCGGGAGAGTACAATGAGCAGTTCTTC
>TRBD1|TRBV15|TRBJ1-3|-
CATSRTRQGTGNTIYF
TGTGCCACCAGCAGAACCCGACAGGGAACTGGAAACACCATATATTTT
>-|TRBV6-6|TRBJ1-1|-
CASSLAAMNTEAFF
TGTGCCAGCAGTTTGGCGGCCATGAACACTGAAGCTTTCTTT
>TRBD1|TRBV7-2|TRBJ1-4|-
CASSLVDRGREKLFF
TGTGCCAGCAGCTTAGTCGACAGGGGGCGGGAAAAACTGTTTTTT
>TRBD1|TRBV24-1|TRBJ2-7|-
CATSDTRQGGDEQYF
TGTGCCACCAGTGATACCAGACAGGGGGGCGACGAGCAGTACTTC
>-|TRBV9|TRBJ2-1|-
CASSVDLGYNEQFF
TGTGCCAGCAGCGTAGACCTCGGGTACAATGAGCAGTTCTTC
>-|TRBV21-1|TRBJ2-1|-
CASSSTGLAGGPYNEQFF
TGTGCCAGCAGCTCGACGGGACTAGCGGGAGGCCCCTACAATGAGCAGTTCTTC
>TRBD2|TRBV14|TRBJ2-1|-
CASSQERGSGRAYNEQFF
TGTGCCAGCAGCCAAGAGAGAGGTAGCGGGAGGGCCTACAATGAGCAGTTCTTC
>-|TRBV6-5|TRBJ2-7|-
CASRSNRDEQYF
TGTGCCAGCAGGTCTAACAGGGACGAGCAGTACTTC
>TRBD1|TRBV6-5|TRBJ1-2|-
CASSYFGDRANYGYTF
TGTGCCAGCAGTTACTTCGGGGACAGGGCTAACTATGGCTACACCTTC
>-|TRBV5-4|TRBJ1-2|-
CASSLREDYGYTF
TGTGCCAGCAGCTTAAGGGAGGACTATGGCTACACCTTC
>-|TRBV3-1/TRBV3-2|TRBJ1-2|few
CASSGAEANYGYTF
TGTGCCAGCAGCGGGGCAGAAGCCAACTATGGCTACACCTTC
>TRBD1|TRBV7-9|TRBJ1-6|once
CASSFSTGGTYNSPLHF
TGTGCCAGCAGTTTCTCGACAGGGGGTACCTATAATTCACCCCTCCACTTT
>-|TRBV7-3|TRBJ1-1|-
CASSLTRETEAFF
TGTGCCAGCAGCTTAACGAGGGAAACTGAAGCTTTCTTT
>-|TRBV7-9|TRBJ1-2|-
CASSPRSTGTNYGYTF
TGTGCCAGCAGCCCCCGTTCGACAGGAACCAACTATGGCTACACCTTC
>-|TRBV30|TRBJ2-1|-
CATESSEQFF
TGTGCCACCGAGAGCTCTGAGCAGTTCTTC
>TRBD2|TRBV3-1/TRBV3-2|TRBJ2-7|-
CASSYGTSGTYEQYF
TGTGCCAGCAGCTATGGGACTAGCGGGACCTACGAGCAGTACTTC
>-|TRBV19|TRBJ1-2|-
CASTLRQAANYGYTF
TGTGCCAGTACTCTTAGACAGGCGGCTAACTATGGCTACACCTTC
>-|TRBV7-9|TRBJ1-2|-
CASSPLWEGAGYTF
-
>-|TRBV6-5|TRBJ1-6|few
CASHSSNSPLHF
TGTGCCAGCCACTCGTCGAATTCACCCCTCCACTTT
>-|TRBV15|TRBJ2-7|-
CATSRVHYEQYF
TGTGCCACCAGCAGAGTCCACTACGAGCAGTACTTC
>TRBD2|TRBV28|TRBJ2-7|-
CASSASGRSTYEQYF
TGTGCCAGCAGCGCCAGCGGGAGGAGTACCTACGAGCAGTACTTC
>TRBD1|TRBV6-5|TRBJ1-5|-
CAIQGAGNQPQHF
TGTGCCATCCAGGGGGCCGGCAATCAGCCCCAGCATTTT
>TRBD1|TRBV4-2|TRBJ1-2|-
CASSSDRRGQISYGYTF
TGTGCCAGCAGCTCGGACCGCCGGGGACAGATCTCCTATGGCTACACCTTC
>TRBD1|TRBV5-1|TRBJ1-1|-
CASSLTGGNTEAFF
TGCGCCAGCAGCCTGACAGGGGGCAACACTGAAGCTTTCTTT
>-|TRBV12-5|TRBJ2-3|-
CASGLGQLTSTDTQYF
TGTGCTAGTGGTTTGGGACAGCTTACTAGCACAGATACGCAGTATTTT
>-|TRBV5-6|TRBJ2-1|-
CASSLAKAPSGHNEQFF
TGTGCCAGCAGCTTGGCCAAGGCTCCATCAGGCCACAATGAGCAGTTCTTC
>-|TRBV21-1|TRBJ2-7|-
CASSSYYEQYF
TGTGCCAGCAGCTCCTACTACGAGCAGTACTTC
>-|TRBV7-9|TRBJ2-7|-
CASSLATSYEQYF
TGTGCCAGCAGCTTAGCAACTTCCTACGAGCAGTACTTC
>-|TRBV5-1|TRBJ1-4|-
CASSLGSATNEKLFF
TGCGCCAGCAGCTTGGGGTCAGCAACTAATGAAAAACTGTTTTTT
>-|TRBV7-8|TRBJ2-2|-
CASSKIRGTGELFF
TGTGCCAGCAGCAAGATTAGGGGCACCGGGGAGCTGTTTTTT
>-|TRBV29-1|TRBJ1-5|-
CSAGGGSNQPQHF
TGCAGCGCGGGAGGGGGTAGCAATCAGCCCCAGCATTTT
>TRBD1|TRBV28|TRBJ1-2|-
CASSQTGTVPNYGYTF
TGTGCCAGCAGTCAAACCGGGACAGTCCCTAACTATGGCTACACCTTC
>-|TRBV3-1/TRBV3-2|TRBJ1-5|-
CASSHRGGRAQHF
TGTGCCAGCAGCCACCGAGGAGGTCGGGCCCAGCATTTT
>TRBD2|TRBV9|TRBJ2-2|-
CASSVDGRAGELFF
TGTGCCAGCAGCGTAGACGGGAGGGCCGGGGAGCTGTTTTTT
>TRBD2|TRBV9|TRBJ2-2|-
CASRGGAGAMGTGELFF
TGTGCCAGCAGAGGGGGAGCGGGAGCGATGGGAACCGGGGAGCTGTTTTTT
>-|TRBV9|TRBJ2-5|-
CASSVAPRLEETQYF
TGTGCCAGCAGCGTAGCCCCCCGACTGGAAGAGACCCAGTACTTC
>TRBD1|TRBV2|TRBJ2-3|-
CASRPLGGSVTDTQYF
TGTGCCAGCAGGCCCCTAGGGGGCAGCGTCACAGATACGCAGTATTTT
>-|TRBV4-1|TRBJ2-7|-
CASSPSRGYEQYF
TGCGCCAGCAGCCCCTCGCGGGGTTACGAGCAGTACTTC
>TRBD1|TRBV6-5|TRBJ1-6|once
CASGTGRSPLHF
TGTGCCAGCGGGACAGGGAGATCACCCCTCCACTTT
>-|TRBV14|TRBJ2-7|-
CASSQFSGAASYEQYF
TGTGCCAGCAGCCAATTCTCGGGAGCCGCTTCCTACGAGCAGTACTTC
>-|TRBV6-6|TRBJ1-1|few
CASSSLSDRRKAFF
TGTGCCAGCAGTTCTCTCTCCGACAGAAGGAAAGCTTTCTTT
>TRBD1|TRBV11-2|TRBJ1-1|-
CASSFRQGGEAFF
TGTGCCAGCAGCTTTAGACAGGGAGGTGAAGCTTTCTTT
>TRBD1|TRBV30|TRBJ1-1|-
CAWNGDRVEAFF
TGTGCCTGGAACGGGGACAGGGTGGAAGCTTTCTTT
>-|TRBV7-9|TRBJ1-2|-
CASSPFIGGSPWGYTF
TGTGCCAGCAGCCCCTTTATCGGGGGATCCCCCTGGGGCTACACCTTC
>TRBD1|TRBV29-1|TRBJ1-2|many
CSVDRDRGHGYTF
TGCAGCGTTGACCGGGACAGGGGGCATGGCTACACCTTC
>-|TRBV9|TRBJ2-1|-
CASSGGDSHNEQFF
TGTGCCAGCAGCGGGGGGGACAGCCACAATGAGCAGTTCTTC
>TRBD1|TRBV28|TRBJ1-1|few
CASSSPGTGGAEAFF
TGTGCCAGCAGTTCGCCCGGGACAGGGGGCGCTGAAGCTTTCTTT
>-|TRBV5-1|TRBJ1-4|once
CASSLGANEKLFF
TGCGCCAGCAGTCTCGGGGCTAATGAAAAACTGTTTTTT
>-|TRBV2|TRBJ1-1|-
CASRQREEGDTEAFF
TGTGCCAGCCGTCAGCGGGAGGAGGGAGACACTGAAGCTTTCTTT
>-|TRBV20-1|TRBJ2-5|-
CSASLQRETQYF
TGCAGTGCTAGTCTGCAGAGGGAGACCCAGTACTTC
>TRBD1|TRBV28|TRBJ1-5|once
CASIRQGVRGEPQHF
TGTGCCAGCATCCGACAGGGGGTTCGGGGAGAGCCCCAGCATTTT
>TRBD2|TRBV9|TRBJ2-7|-
CASSVGFLGGSSTYEQYF
TGTGCCAGCAGCGTGGGGTTTTTAGGCGGGAGCTCGACCTACGAGCAGTACTTC
>TRBD2|TRBV30|TRBJ2-3|few
CAWRTSGSTDTQYF
TGTGCCTGGAGGACTAGCGGCAGCACAGATACGCAGTATTTT
>-|TRBV28|TRBJ2-7|-
CASSSPYRDLHSYEQYF
TGTGCCAGCAGTTCGCCTTACCGGGACTTACACTCCTACGAGCAGTACTTC
>TRBD1|TRBV5-6|TRBJ2-3|-
CASSFTTGGPTDTQYF
TGTGCCAGCAGCTTTACGACAGGGGGCCCGACAGATACGCAGTATTTT
>-|TRBV7-3|TRBJ2-5|-
CASSLGLGRETQYF
TGTGCCAGCAGCTTAGGTTTGGGCAGGGAGACCCAGTACTTC
>-|TRBV10-3|TRBJ1-2|-
CAISESGGDAGYTF
TGTGCCATCAGTGAGAGTGGCGGGGATGCCGGCTACACCTTC